The next 17 T cell receptor beta chains were all read from a single sample in a study of blood T cells in healthy people across ages. The second PCR ran 7 to 11 cycles with a sample-barcoded 5' primer and J-beta primers. MiXCR, run by TCRdb on the 5' RACE reads, gives a single entry per CDR3 protein. There are 1.5 million to 2 million distinct CDR3 sequences in the sample; roughly 30% occur only once, and around 11% lies in the top ten. The specimen was blood. The receptors shown here come from a woman aged 25 to 39 in good health.

The chain couples TRBV7-6 to TRBJ2-5; 7 bases agree with TRBD1. Trimming at V came to 2 bases and at J to 3 bases, leaving 6 bases not matched to a gene. Germline V lookup: CDR1 SGHVS, CDR2 FNYEAQ. This CDR3 is 15 amino acids long. CDR3 DNA: TGTGCCAGCAGCTTACTGACAGGGCATAAAGAGACCCAGTACTTC. Amino acids: CASSLLTGHKETQYF.

This clonotype was counted between two and nine times. The V and J genes are TRBV30 and TRBJ1-1; 12 bases align to TRBD1. The CDR3 is 14 residues long. The J segment lost 5 bases and the V segment lost 3 bases, leaving 4 bases of the junction unmatched. Germline V gene sequence: CDR1 GTSNPN, CDR2 SVGIG (reference sequence). The CDR3 here is CAWRGQGAGTEAFF. In nucleotides, the CDR3 is TGTGCCTGGAGGGGACAGGGGGCGGGTACTGAAGCTTTCTTT.

The chain uses TRBV20-1 and TRBJ2-5, with no clear D. Germline CDR1 DFQATT, CDR2 SNEGSKA (reference sequence). V shed 0 bases and J shed 7 bases, with 12 bases lying between them. The CDR3 extends over 13 amino acids. CDR3 amino acids: CSARDSIPGTQYF. The CDR3 DNA reads as TGCAGTGCTAGAGATTCTATCCCAGGGACCCAGTACTTC.

J is TRBJ2-5 and V is TRBV4-1; tentative D call: TRBD1 (6 bases). The germline V gene encodes CDR1 MGHRA and CDR2 YSYEKL. The CDR3 is 18 residues long. V dropped 3 bases and J dropped 5 bases, with 25 bases sitting between them. CDR3 region: CASSQAARGRPLWETQYF. In DNA form, the CDR3 reads TGCGCCAGCAGCCAGGCCGCCAGGGGTAGGCCCCTTTGGGAGACCCAGTACTTC.

Notes on this clonotype: At one boundary the junction diverges from the germline segment, which might be a read error. The chain is built from TRBV12-3 or TRBV12-4 and TRBJ2-1; 11 bases fit TRBD2. The CDR3 consists of 17 residues. CDR3 loop: CASSLGSSGRAYNEQFF. In DNA, the CDR3 is TGTGCCAGCAGTTTAGGGAGTAGCGGGAGGGCCTACAATGAACAGTTCTTC.

V gene TRBV3-1 combines with J gene TRBJ2-7, with TRBD2 matching over 9 bases. Germline values: CDR1 LGHDT, CDR2 YNNKEL (reference sequence). The CDR3 length is 16 residues. V lost 2 bases, J lost 3 bases, and 8 bases stayed unmatched. Here the CDR3 DNA reads TGTGCCAGCAGCCAAACGACCCTAGCGGGGAGCTACGAGCAGTACTTC. Its protein is CASSQTTLAGSYEQYF.

The genes are TRBV20-1 and TRBJ1-1; D is ambiguous. V lost 3 bases and J lost 6, with 14 bases in between. Germline lookup yields CDR1 DFQATT and CDR2 SNEGSKA (reference sequence). The CDR3 loop spans 13 amino acids. CDR3 nucleotide sequence: TGCAGTGCTAGGCGGCAGCCCAACGCTGAAGCTTTCTTT. This sequence encodes CSARRQPNAEAFF.

The chain recombines TRBV6-2 or TRBV6-3 with TRBJ1-5, with a weak D call TRBD1 (5 bases). The V and J ends lost 7 bases and 1 base respectively, with 14 bases between them. The germline V gene has CDR1 MNHEY and CDR2 SVGEGT. The length of the CDR3 is 15 residues. The CDR3 DNA is TGTGCCAGCAATAAGGGCAGGGTAAGCAATCAGCCCCAGCATTTT. Its translation is CASNKGRVSNQPQHF.

Concerning this clonotype: Germline and junction disagree at one end, which may indicate a read error. This chain uses TRBV10-3 with TRBJ2-1; TRBD2 matches 15 bases. The CDR3 totals 23 residues. Germline V gene sequence: CDR1 ENHRY, CDR2 SYGVKD. CDR3 in DNA: TGTGCCATCAGAGAGTCGAGCGGGGCATCCGGGACTAGCGGGGGGAGCTCCTACAATGAGCAGTTCTTC. The encoded protein is CAIRESSGASGTSGGSSYNEQFF.

The chain combines TRBV2 with TRBJ2-7; D possibly corresponds to TRBD2 (6 bases). CDR3 length: 14 amino acids. The germline V gene encodes CDR1 SNHLY and CDR2 FYNNEI. Between the trimmed V and J ends, which lost 7 bases and 0 bases, there was a span of 13 bases. In DNA, the CDR3 is TGTGCCAGCAATAGGGAGGCCAGCTCCTACGAGCAGTACTTC. Translation gives CASNREASSYEQYF.

The V gene is TRBV6-6, the J gene TRBJ1-5, with D perhaps TRBD1 (6 bases). The CDR3 length is 15 residues. Germline V gene data show CDR1 as MNHNY and CDR2 as SVGAGI (reference sequence). Trimming took 0 bases from V and 4 from J, leaving 10 bases between them. The DNA for the CDR3 is TGTGCCAGCAGTTACTCAGGACAGCAGAATCAGCCCCAGCATTTT. Translated: CASSYSGQQNQPQHF.

The chain is built from TRBV30 and TRBJ2-1, with D possibly TRBD2 on 6 matching bases. Germline CDR1 GTSNPN, CDR2 SVGIG (reference sequence). This CDR3 contains 14 residues. The V end was cut by 6 bases, the J end by 0 bases, with 12 bases between. The CDR3 loop reads CACSIGGSYNEQFF. CDR3 bases: TGTGCCTGTAGTATCGGGGGCTCCTACAATGAGCAGTTCTTC.

This clonotype came up a few times. This sequence joins TRBV27 and TRBJ2-2; D gene ambiguous. The V end lost 0 bases, the J end lost 2 bases, and 7 bases lay between the germline ends. The CDR3 extends over 15 amino acids. Germline loops: CDR1 MNHEY, CDR2 SMNVEV (reference sequence). This chain's CDR3 is CASSLSRPNTGELFF. CDR3 DNA: TGTGCCAGCAGTTTATCCCGCCCTAACACCGGGGAGCTGTTTTTT.

The chain combines TRBV15 with TRBJ2-1; 8 nucleotides match TRBD2. Losses at the gene ends were 5 bases for V and 4 bases for J; bases not matched to a gene: 10. In germline, CDR1 is LNHNV, CDR2 YYDKDF (reference sequence). This CDR3 spans 16 amino acids. The CDR3, as DNA: TGTGCCACCAGCGACCCAACTAGCGGTATATACAATGAGCAGTTCTTC. Amino acid sequence: CATSDPTSGIYNEQFF.

The rearrangement links TRBV29-1 to TRBJ1-1, with 11 bases matching TRBD1. The V segment lost 6 bases and the J segment 12 bases; nucleotides outside the gene matches: 9. Germline CDR1 is SQVTM and CDR2 is ANQGSEA. This CDR3 is built from 12 residues. The DNA for the CDR3 is TGCAGCGTCTACCGGACAGGGGGCGAGTCTTTCTTT. Translation gives CSVYRTGGESFF.

The J gene is TRBJ2-7, the V gene TRBV30; no reliable D call. The V gene's germline CDR1 is GTSNPN and CDR2 SVGIG (reference sequence). The CDR3 totals 14 residues. Deletions cut 1 base from V and 3 bases from J, with 13 bases between. CDR3: CAWSGGSMSYEQYF. The CDR3 nucleotides read TGTGCCTGGAGTGGCGGAAGCATGAGCTACGAGCAGTACTTC.

This clonotype appeared once. The genes are TRBV19 and TRBJ1-1, with TRBD1 as a possible D gene (6 bases). CDR3 length: 13 residues. Germline-derived CDR1 and CDR2 are LNHDA and SQIVND (reference sequence). Trimming removed 7 bases at V and 3 bases at J, with 12 bases between. CDR3 nucleotide sequence: TGTGCCAGTATTAACAGGGATGACACTGAAGCTTTCTTT. Translated: CASINRDDTEAFF. The whole variable domain, remainder taken from reference TRBV19 and TRBJ1-1, is DGGITQSPKYLFRKEGQNVTLSCEQNLNHDAMYWYRQDPGQGLRLIYYSQIVNDFQKGDIAEGYSVSREKKESFPLTVTSAQKNPTAFYLCASINRDDTEAFFGQGTRLTVV.